The 9 T cell receptor beta chains listed next were all sequenced from one sample in a study of OX40 agonist ivuxolimab in advanced cancers. This table comes from immunoSEQ multiplex PCR, and its TCRdb copy is limited to in-frame clones, with some not included. The table shows more than 40,000 clones, with about 88% occurring only once. Sequencing was performed on CD4+ or CD8+ T cells sorted from blood, taken in a trial of the OX40 agonist ivuxolimab. The receptors were gathered from an adult with an advanced solid tumor such as melanoma, head and neck, liver or kidney cancer.

The rearrangement joins TRBV9 to TRBJ2-1; 11 positions agree with TRBD2. The CDR3 is 15 residues long. CDR1 is SGDLS and CDR2 is YYNGEE in the germline V gene. Trimming cost V 1 base and J 8 bases; bases outside gene matches: 5. CDR3 bases: TGTGCCAGCAGCGTATTAGCGGGGGGGCTCGATGAGCAGTTCTTC. Its protein product is CASSVLAGGLDEQFF. Full variable domain (outside the CDR3, taken from reference TRBV9 and TRBJ2-1): DSGVTQTPKHLITATGQRVTLRCSPRSGDLSVYWYQQSLDQGLQFLIQYYNGEERAKGNILERFSAQQFPDLHSELNLSSLELGDSALYFCASSVLAGGLDEQFFGPGTRLTVL.

The chain combines TRBV6-6 with TRBJ2-3; 8 bases are shared with TRBD1. V gave up 6 bases and J gave up 4 bases; unmatched junction bases: 6. Germline loops: CDR1 MNHNY, CDR2 SVGAGI (reference sequence). This CDR3 has 14 residues. CDR3 DNA: TGTGCCAGCAGGGGCAGGGGGCGCGCAGATACGCAGTATTTT. It translates to CASRGRGRADTQYF.

The chain combines TRBV28 with TRBJ1-2; tentative D call: TRBD1 (5 bases). Germline lookup yields CDR1 MDHEN and CDR2 SYDVKM. The CDR3 contains 14 residues. The V end was cut by 6 bases, the J end by 8 bases, with 19 bases between. CDR3 in DNA: TGTGCCAGCAGGAGGACACCATCCCACGGGGGCTACACCTTC. Residues: CASRRTPSHGGYTF.

The V call is TRBV6-6, the J call TRBJ1-3; 10 nucleotides match TRBD1. V gave up 5 bases and J gave up 3 bases; unmatched junction bases: 4. The CDR3 has 15 residues. CDR1 and CDR2 from the germline V gene are MNHNY and SVGAGI (reference sequence). CDR3: CASSRGQGGGNTIYF. The CDR3 DNA reads as TGTGCCAGCAGTAGAGGACAGGGGGGTGGAAACACCATATATTTT.

The V call is TRBV7-3, the J call TRBJ2-3; TRBD1 matches 8 bases. Looked up from germline, CDR1 is SGHTA and CDR2 is FQGTGA. This CDR3 has 14 residues. J gave up 3 bases and V 3 bases, and 2 bases lay outside the gene matches. CDR3 loop: CASSFTGGTDTQYF. CDR3 nucleotides: TGTGCCAGCAGCTTTACAGGGGGAACAGATACGCAGTATTTT. The variable domain in full, completed from reference TRBV7-3 and TRBJ2-3, reads GAGVSQTPSNKVTEKGKYVELRCDPISGHTALYWYRQSLGQGPEFLIYFQGTGAADDSGLPNDRFFAVRPEGSVSTLKIQRTERGDSAVYLCASSFTGGTDTQYFGPGTRLTVL.

J is TRBJ2-7 and V is TRBV5-1, with 7 bases that match TRBD2. The V gene's germline CDR1 is SGHRS and CDR2 YFSETQ. There are 18 residues in the CDR3. The V segment lost 6 bases and the J segment 4 bases; nucleotides outside the gene matches: 22. The CDR3 here is CASNEGRFSGTTTYEQYF. CDR3 sequence (DNA): TGCGCCAGCAACGAGGGACGGTTCTCCGGGACTACTACATACGAGCAGTACTTC.

J is TRBJ1-3 and V is TRBV5-6; 8 nucleotides line up with TRBD1. The J segment lost 4 bases and the V segment lost 3 bases, leaving 3 bases of the junction unmatched. Germline V gives CDR1 SGHDT, CDR2 YYEEEE. This CDR3 is built from 14 residues. CDR3 sequence (DNA): TGTGCCAGCAGCTCGACAGGGGCCGGAAACACCATATATTTT. This gives the protein CASSSTGAGNTIYF.

This clone came up once. The chain combines TRBV7-9 with TRBJ1-1; no clear D. The CDR3 runs to 13 residues. CDR1 and CDR2 from the germline V gene are SEHNR and FQNEAQ (reference sequence). With 5 bases removed from V and 1 base from J, the gap between germline ends came to 8 bases. The CDR3 DNA reads as TGTGCCAGCAGCCTTATGGAGAACACTGAAGCTTTCTTT. This encodes CASSLMENTEAFF.

This clone came up once. The chain carries TRBV6-1 and TRBJ2-4; D may be TRBD1 (6 bases). The V end lost 0 bases, the J end lost 9 bases, and 12 bases lay between the germline ends. The CDR3 runs to 14 residues. Germline V gene lookup returns CDR1 MNHNS and CDR2 SASEGT. The CDR3 protein is CASSEAGQGIIQYF. CDR3 DNA: TGTGCCAGCAGTGAAGCTGGGCAGGGGATCATTCAGTACTTC.